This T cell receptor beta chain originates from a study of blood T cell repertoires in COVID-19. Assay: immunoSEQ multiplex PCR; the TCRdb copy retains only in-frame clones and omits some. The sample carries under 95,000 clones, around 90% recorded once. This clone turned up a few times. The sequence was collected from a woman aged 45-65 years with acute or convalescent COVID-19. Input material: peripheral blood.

CDR3 sequence reads: CASSSGQGRIYGYTF. CDR3 coding DNA: TGTGCCAGCAGCTCCGGACAGGGACGCATCTATGGCTACACCTTC. The chain combines TRBV7-9 with TRBJ1-2, with 8 bases fitting TRBD1. J gave up 4 bases and V 4 bases, and 8 bases lay outside the gene matches. CDR3 length: 15 residues. CDR1 and CDR2 (germline): SEHNR, FQNEAQ (reference sequence). Filled out from reference TRBV7-9 and TRBJ1-2, the complete variable domain reads DTGVSQNPRHKITKRGQNVTFRCDPISEHNRLYWYRQTLGQGPEFLTYFQNEAQLEKSRLLSDRFSAERPKGSFSTLEIQRTEQGDSAMYLCASSSGQGRIYGYTFGSGTRLTVV.